The rows below give T cell receptor beta chains drawn from one sample of a study of T cells after yellow fever vaccination. TCRdb independently ran MiXCR on the 5' RACE reads; one entry per CDR3 protein. Among under 550,000 distinct CDR3 sequences listed, roughly 22% were seen once. The sample consisted of PBMCs, taken approximately 22 days after the first yellow fever vaccination. These receptor sequences come from a man younger than 30 who received the YFV17D yellow fever vaccine. The CDR3 runs from the conserved cysteine through the conserved F or W. A D gene is named only where the DNA matches it firmly. Size tells how often a clone was seen (once, few, many) or the class of an expanded clone, and some rows leave it out.

size,V,D,J,CDR3,DNA
NA,TRBV2,NA,TRBJ2-7,CASTKGAGGEQYF,TGTGCCAGCACAAAAGGGGCCGGGGGCGAGCAGTACTTC
few,TRBV28,NA,TRBJ2-5,CASCEETQYF,TGTGCCAGCTGTGAAGAGACCCAGTACTTC
NA,TRBV9,NA,TRBJ2-2,CASSVTRASGELFF,TGTGCCAGCAGCGTCACCAGGGCGTCCGGGGAGCTGTTTTTT
NA,TRBV4-1,NA,TRBJ2-3,CASSPERGLNTQYF,TGCGCCAGCAGCCCCGAGCGAGGTCTAAATACGCAGTATTTT
NA,TRBV7-9,NA,TRBJ2-1,CASSLYGRGGAAYNEQFF,TGTGCCAGCAGCTTATATGGTAGGGGGGGGGCAGCCTACAATGAGCAGTTCTTC
few,TRBV6-4,TRBD2,TRBJ2-3,CASSAIAGGIDTQYF,TGTGCCAGCAGTGCCATAGCGGGGGGGATAGATACGCAGTATTTT
NA,TRBV6-2/TRBV6-3,TRBD2,TRBJ2-1,CASSYGYSSGGIVNEQFF,TGTGCCAGCAGTTACGGCTACTCTAGCGGGGGAATTGTAAATGAGCAGTTCTTC
few,TRBV20-1,NA,TRBJ1-4,CSASEKTNEKLFF,TGCAGTGCTAGTGAGAAAACTAATGAAAAACTGTTTTTT
NA,TRBV19,NA,TRBJ1-1,CASSFAEDRSMNTEAFF,TGTGCCAGTAGTTTCGCCGAAGACAGGTCCATGAACACTGAAGCTTTCTTT
few,TRBV4-3,TRBD2,TRBJ2-1,CASSPSGGNNEQFF,TGCGCCAGCAGCCCTAGCGGGGGGAACAATGAGCAGTTCTTC
NA,TRBV5-1,NA,TRBJ1-1,CASSLGDAVGGTEAFF,TGCGCCAGCAGCTTGGGGGACGCTGTCGGGGGCACTGAAGCTTTCTTT
few,TRBV6-2/TRBV6-3,NA,TRBJ1-5,CASKSGARQPQHF,TGTGCCAGCAAGTCAGGGGCTCGTCAGCCCCAGCATTTT
NA,TRBV12-3/TRBV12-4,TRBD1,TRBJ2-4,CASSQTGFNIQYF,TGTGCCAGCAGCCAGACAGGGTTCAACATTCAGTACTTC
few,TRBV5-1,TRBD1,TRBJ1-1,CASRRQGSTEAFF,TGCGCCAGCAGAAGACAGGGGAGCACTGAAGCTTTCTTT